This record looks at one T cell receptor beta chain sequence and its context. The repertoire was sequenced with immunoSEQ multiplex PCR; TCRdb's copy has only in-frame clones and lacks some. The sample shows 55,000 to 65,000 clones, approximately 87% of them seen only once. The data originate from a study of OX40 agonist ivuxolimab in advanced cancers. The CDR3 length is 14 residues. Germline-derived CDR1 and CDR2 are KGHSH and LQKENI. Trimming cost V 2 bases and J 8 bases; bases outside gene matches: 4. The V gene is TRBV18, the J gene TRBJ1-2; 11 bases are shared with TRBD1. The source was CD4+ or CD8+ T cells sorted from blood, collected in a trial of the OX40 agonist ivuxolimab. The TCR comes from an adult with an advanced solid tumor such as melanoma, head and neck, liver or kidney cancer. As DNA, the CDR3 is TGTGCCAGCTCACCAGGACAGGGGGCAGAAGGCTACACCTTC. Its protein product is CASSPGQGAEGYTF.